Detailed here is one T cell receptor (beta chain). Its antigen is unknown. No quality values exist for individual bases; no much larger clone is one base distant. Enrolling through a virtual design, the prospective study's participants ranged in age from about 18 to 89 years and lived across approximately 25 United States geographic areas. Cohort assignment in the prospective study relied on participant-reported clinical history from a screening survey and a study questionnaire. In the prospective study, whole blood, serum and a nasopharyngeal or oropharyngeal swab were collected from each participant by mobile phlebotomists. Participants in the prospective study had the option to provide additional blood draws and questionnaires over a roughly two-month period. Before DNA extraction, prospective study blood samples were shipped either frozen or at room temperature. This sample was included in a study of blood T cell repertoires in COVID-19 (dated by TCRdb to between 2020 and 2021). Regarding the complete study: The collaborator samples originated in the United States, Italy and Spain and spanned the acute and convalescent phases of COVID-19. Sample metadata almost always included a de-identified subject ID, COVID-19 status, age in years and sex. The repertoires were released in a freely available public database intended as a resource for research on the immune response to SARS-CoV-2. The prospective study material was composed of cDNA or gDNA derived from T cells, B-cell-depleted T cells, or PBMCs. HLA class I and class II types, where available, came from metadata supplied by the sample provider rather than from assay-based typing. Samples were obtained from the ongoing ImmuneRACE study (first 160 participants) and from some 1,200 subjects provided by 6 global collaborators. Deeply sampled blood TCRbeta repertoires from subjects exposed to, actively infected with, or recovered from COVID-19 were included in the dataset. What the work shows at the level of the full study, not this receptor alone: The amount of clinical and demographic metadata varied by source and participant and was provided uncurated.

TCRbeta CDR3 regions were amplified from genomic DNA by means of the immunoSEQ Assay, a bias-controlled multiplex PCR. Under the source paper's analysis protocol: Nucleated cell counts per sample were estimated from amplification of reference gene primers within the assay. To quantify the absolute abundance of each unique TCRbeta CDR3 rearrangement, sequence reads were collapsed and filtered. For each sample, productive Simpson clonality was calculated as the square root of Simpson's diversity index over productive rearrangements. TCRdb provides this immuneACCESS table in a form limited to in-frame rearrangements. Some clones are lacking; in checked studies, under half of them reflect an unresolved V gene, and why the rest are absent is not known. V and J calls plus clone size are reproduced from that table; the DNA served to infer D and trimming. The sample contains about 400,000 clones, approximately 88% of them found a single time. The ten largest clones capture roughly 2% of the sample.

Counted from cysteine to phenylalanine, this CDR3 has 14 amino acids. The kept DNA is CDR3 alone, 42 bases in frame from the first base. The germline V gene (reference sequence) yields SEHNR for CDR1 and FQNEAQ for CDR2. V and J lose 4 bases and 1 base, and a span of 10 bases separates them. This clonotype originated in a woman aged 40-49 years with acute COVID-19. Sample: PBMCs or T cells enriched from blood (not recorded which). The chain is assembled from TRBV7-9 and TRBJ2-5; perhaps TRBD1 is the D gene, with 6 bases matching. This receptor has the CDR3 CASSSRQAQETQYF. The DNA reads as follows: TGTGCCAGCAGCTCCCGACAGGCCCAAGAGACCCAGTACTTC.